These 21 T cell receptor beta chains were sequenced from one sample in a study of shared clonotypes between healthy human individuals. Measured with immunoSEQ multiplex PCR; TCRdb has only the in-frame clones, and not every one. The table has 2 million to 2.5 million clones, roughly 92% seen once; the top ten hold approximately 0.39%. Source material: naive CD4+ T cells from PBMCs. Subset: CD45RA+ positively selected. Receptors were obtained from a man between 18 and 35 years old in good health. Some clones in this sample may be carry-over from other donors' samples.

This chain connects TRBV7-9 to TRBJ1-6; 9 nucleotides agree with TRBD1. J was trimmed by 6 bases and V by 5 bases; bases with no gene match: 5. Germline loops: CDR1 SEHNR, CDR2 FQNEAQ (reference sequence). The CDR3 loop spans 15 amino acids. CDR3: CASSNRQGVNSPLHF. The CDR3 DNA sequence: TGTGCCAGCAGCAATCGACAGGGGGTTAATTCACCCCTCCACTTT.

To note about this clone: At one of its ends the junction is not consistent with the germline gene, which may arise from a read error. V usage is TRBV5-4 and J usage is TRBJ1-4; 7 nucleotides align to TRBD1. Germline V CDR1 and CDR2: SGHNT, YYREEE (reference sequence). The CDR3 is 15 residues long. This chain's CDR3 is CASSLEGQGGEKLFF. Written as DNA, the CDR3 is TGTGCCAGCAGTTTGGAGGGGCAGGGGGGCGAAAAACTGTTTTTT.

This clone was detected once. The chain uses TRBV6-1 and TRBJ1-1; D is possibly TRBD1 (5 bases). The CDR3 consists of 12 residues. Trimming removed 4 bases at V and 3 bases at J, with 6 bases between. Germline V gives CDR1 MNHNS, CDR2 SASEGT. CDR3 protein: CASSVRDTEAFF. The CDR3 DNA sequence: TGTGCCAGCAGTGTCAGGGACACTGAAGCTTTCTTT.

The chain has TRBV19 and TRBJ2-5; TRBD2 matches at 10 bases. V was clipped by 4 bases and J by 1 base; unmatched bases: 3. The CDR3 totals 15 residues. The germline gives CDR1 LNHDA, CDR2 SQIVND (reference sequence). CDR3: CASSKLAGFQETQYF. The CDR3 nucleotides read TGTGCCAGTAGTAAACTAGCGGGGTTCCAAGAGACCCAGTACTTC.

The rearrangement joins TRBV5-1 to TRBJ2-1, with 14 bases lining up with TRBD2. The germline CDR1 and CDR2 sequences are SGHRS and YFSETQ. With V trimmed by 4 bases and J by 5 bases, 5 bases remained unmatched. The length of the CDR3 is 16 residues. This chain's CDR3 is CASSRLAGGLNNEQFF. Here the CDR3 DNA reads TGCGCCAGCAGCCGACTAGCGGGAGGGTTGAACAATGAGCAGTTCTTC.

The chain has TRBV9 and TRBJ2-5; D assignment may be TRBD1 or TRBD2 (5 bases each). The CDR3 covers 15 residues. Per the germline V gene, CDR1 is SGDLS and CDR2 is YYNGEE. V was pared by 3 bases and J by 4 bases, with 16 bases between. Here the CDR3 reads CASSGGGWDGETQYF. The CDR3 region has the DNA TGTGCCAGCAGCGGTGGAGGATGGGACGGAGAGACCCAGTACTTC.

CDR3 region: CASSVGQTGSNYGYTF. Here the CDR3 DNA reads TGTGCCAGCAGCGTAGGGCAAACAGGGAGTAACTATGGCTACACCTTC. The V and J genes are TRBV9 and TRBJ1-2; D may be TRBD1 (6 bases). The V and J ends lost 0 bases and 1 base respectively, with 13 bases between them. Germline CDR1 reads SGDLS; CDR2 reads YYNGEE. This CDR3 is 16 amino acids long.

The rearrangement links TRBV30 to TRBJ2-3; D is unclear. CDR1 GTSNPN and CDR2 SVGIG come from the germline V gene (reference sequence). V was pared by 5 bases and J by 0 bases, with 15 bases between. The CDR3 length is 15 residues. In nucleotides, the CDR3 is TGTGCCTGGGCTGGGTCAGCGATTAGCACAGATACGCAGTATTTT. Amino acids: CAWAGSAISTDTQYF.

This chain joins TRBV28 and TRBJ1-5; maybe TRBD1 (5 bases). V lost 5 bases to trimming and J lost 7 bases, with 15 bases between them. Per germline, CDR1 MDHEN and CDR2 SYDVKM. This CDR3 has 14 residues. The CDR3 reads CASSGGGRWQPQHF. The CDR3 DNA follows: TGTGCCAGCAGTGGGGGTGGGAGGTGGCAGCCCCAGCATTTT.

As DNA, the CDR3 is TGTGCCACCCGGGGGGGTTTAGCGGGGGACAGCACAGATACGCAGTATTTT. It yields the protein CATRGGLAGDSTDTQYF. The genes are TRBV2 and TRBJ2-3; 9 bases match TRBD2. Per the germline V gene, CDR1 is SNHLY and CDR2 is FYNNEI. V dropped 10 bases and J dropped 0; count of bases not matched to a gene: 14. CDR3 length: 17 amino acids.

Turning to this clone: Other nucleotide sequences in the sample specify the same CDR3. The chain combines TRBV29-1 with TRBJ1-1; 8 nucleotides line up with TRBD1. Germline V gene sequence: CDR1 SQVTM, CDR2 ANQGSEA. The CDR3 covers 12 residues. Germline trimming cut 6 bases from V and 5 bases from J; bases unmatched to any gene: 5. DNA for the CDR3: TGCAGCGTCGACAGGGGTGGGACTGAAGCTTTCTTT. Protein product: CSVDRGGTEAFF. Using reference TRBV29-1 and TRBJ1-1 for the parts outside the CDR3, the full variable domain is SAVISQKPSRDICQRGTSLTIQCQVDSQVTMMFWYRQQPGQSLTLIATANQGSEATYESGFVIDKFPISRPNLTFSTLTVSNMSPEDSSIYLCSVDRGGTEAFFGQGTRLTVV.

V and J are TRBV28 and TRBJ1-2; TRBD1 aligns across 8 bases. Per the germline V gene, CDR1 is MDHEN and CDR2 is SYDVKM. The CDR3 is 14 amino acids. V trimming: 7 bases; J trimming: 1 base; junction bases outside the gene matches: 5. The CDR3 DNA sequence: TGTGCCAGCACTGGACAGGGACGTAACTATGGCTACACCTTC. Its protein is CASTGQGRNYGYTF.

Details on this clone: Within the sample, other DNA sequences also encode this same CDR3. The gene calls are TRBV27 and TRBJ2-3, with no clear D. Germline-derived CDR1 and CDR2 are MNHEY and SMNVEV (reference sequence). The V end lost 5 bases, the J end lost 6 bases, and 9 bases lay between the germline ends. There are 12 residues in the CDR3. DNA for the CDR3: TGTGCCAGCAGTCCCCGAAGGGATACGCAGTATTTT. Residues: CASSPRRDTQYF.

The CDR3 region is CASSPGTGKYEQYF. CDR3 nucleotide sequence: TGTGCCAGCTCACCGGGGACAGGGAAATACGAGCAGTACTTC. The chain uses TRBV18 and TRBJ2-7, with 9 bases identical to TRBD1. Germline lookup yields CDR1 KGHSH and CDR2 LQKENI. V trimming: 3 bases; J trimming: 4 bases; junction bases outside the gene matches: 4. The CDR3 totals 14 residues.

J is TRBJ1-4 and V is TRBV30; D not certain. The germline V gene has CDR1 GTSNPN and CDR2 SVGIG (reference sequence). V gave up 2 bases and J gave up 4 bases, with 17 bases separating them. This CDR3 has 16 amino acids. In DNA form, the CDR3 reads TGTGCCTGGAGTAGTAAGCTATCAACTCTTAATGAAAAACTGTTTTTT. Residues: CAWSSKLSTLNEKLFF. The full variable domain, in which reference TRBV30 and TRBJ1-4 provide the parts outside the CDR3, is SQTIHQWPATLVQPVGSPLSLECTVEGTSNPNLYWYRQAAGRGLQLLFYSVGIGQISSEVPQNLSASRPQDRQFILSSKKLLLSDSGFYLCAWSSKLSTLNEKLFFGSGTQLSVL.

The chain links TRBV10-2 to TRBJ2-1, with TRBD2 identical over 8 bases. The V segment lost 3 bases and the J segment 0 bases; nucleotides outside the gene matches: 4. The CDR3 has 16 residues. Germline V gives CDR1 WSHSY, CDR2 SAAADI. The CDR3 coding sequence is TGCGCCAGCAGTGACAGGCTAGCGGGCTCCTACAATGAGCAGTTCTTC. Amino acid sequence: CASSDRLAGSYNEQFF.

This clone has only one observation. This chain joins TRBV28 and TRBJ2-1; possible D gene TRBD1, 6 bases. Germline values: CDR1 MDHEN, CDR2 SYDVKM. The V gene lost 7 bases and the J gene lost 4 bases, with 14 bases spanning the gap. The CDR3 sequence is 14 residues long. The CDR3 bases are TGTGCCAGCACTGTTCAGGGGAATTACAATGAGCAGTTCTTC. As protein: CASTVQGNYNEQFF.

The gene calls are TRBV28 and TRBJ2-3; either TRBD1 or TRBD2 may supply D (5 bases each). The germline gives CDR1 MDHEN, CDR2 SYDVKM. V was cut by 5 bases and J by 4 bases, with 19 bases left in between. There are 16 residues in the CDR3. DNA for the CDR3: TGTGCCAGCAGTAGAGGGACCCCCACCTTGTCAGATACGCAGTATTTT. Its translation is CASSRGTPTLSDTQYF.

The chain carries TRBV7-9 and TRBJ2-7; 14 bases line up with TRBD2. This CDR3 is 14 amino acids long. V gave up 5 bases and J gave up 6 bases; unmatched junction bases: 3. Germline V gene lookup returns CDR1 SEHNR and CDR2 FQNEAQ (reference sequence). The CDR3 loop is CASSAGTSGSEQYF. The CDR3 bases are TGTGCCAGCAGCGCAGGGACTAGCGGGAGCGAGCAGTACTTC.

This chain connects TRBV28 to TRBJ2-7; D not resolved. The CDR3 length is 15 residues. V was trimmed by 2 bases and J by 4 bases, leaving 15 bases between them. CDR1 MDHEN and CDR2 SYDVKM come from the germline V gene. The CDR3, as DNA: TGTGCCAGCAGTTTAAGTCCCCTTCTTGGGTACGAGCAGTACTTC. It is translated as CASSLSPLLGYEQYF.

As for this clone: The same CDR3 is also encoded by other DNA sequences in this sample. The chain carries TRBV7-9 and TRBJ1-4; D may be TRBD1 (5 bases). The ends were cut back, 1 base at V and 7 bases at J, with 7 bases in the middle. This CDR3 has 13 amino acids. CDR1 SEHNR and CDR2 FQNEAQ come from the germline V gene (reference sequence). The DNA of the CDR3 is TGTGCCAGCAGCTTAGGGGGCGGTGAAAAACTGTTTTTT. Encoded protein: CASSLGGGEKLFF.